This TCR beta chain was obtained from a study of T cell responses to AZD1222 COVID-19 vaccine. The CDR3 totals 11 residues. The ends were cut back, 2 bases at V and 5 bases at J, with 4 bases in the middle. Germline lookup yields CDR1 LGHNT and CDR2 FRNRAP. This clone occurred a few times. TCRdb keeps only in-frame clones here, not all; method: immunoSEQ multiplex PCR. This table has 65,000 to 70,000 clones, less than 85% appearing once. The rearrangement uses TRBV12-5 and TRBJ2-7; D is ambiguous. The origin of this receptor is an adult who received the AZD1222 COVID-19 vaccine. The sequenced sample was peripheral blood, obtained 28 days after the second AZD1222 dose. DNA of the CDR3: TGTGCTAGTGGTTTGCGGGACGAGCAGTACTTC. Translating it yields CASGLRDEQYF.